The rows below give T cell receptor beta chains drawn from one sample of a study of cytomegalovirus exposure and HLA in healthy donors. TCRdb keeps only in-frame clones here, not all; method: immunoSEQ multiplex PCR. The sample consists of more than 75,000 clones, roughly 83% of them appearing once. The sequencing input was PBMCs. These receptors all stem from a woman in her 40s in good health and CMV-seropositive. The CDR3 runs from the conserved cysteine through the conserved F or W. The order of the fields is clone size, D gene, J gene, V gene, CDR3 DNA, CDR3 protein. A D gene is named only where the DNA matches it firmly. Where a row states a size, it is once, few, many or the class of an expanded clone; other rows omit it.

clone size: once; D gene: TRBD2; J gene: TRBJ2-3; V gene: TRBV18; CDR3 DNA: TGTGCCAGCTCACCAACAGCGGGAAGCACAGATACGCAGTATTTT; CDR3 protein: CASSPTAGSTDTQYF
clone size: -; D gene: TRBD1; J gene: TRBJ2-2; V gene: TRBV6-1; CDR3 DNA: TGTGCCAGCAGTGTTTTTGCCGGGACAGACACCGGGGAGCTGTTTTTT; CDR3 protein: CASSVFAGTDTGELFF
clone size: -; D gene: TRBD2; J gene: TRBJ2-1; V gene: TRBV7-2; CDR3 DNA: TGTGCCAGCAGCAAAAATCGACTAGCGGGAGTTGGAAGGATCAATGAGCAGTTCTTC; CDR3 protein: CASSKNRLAGVGRINEQFF
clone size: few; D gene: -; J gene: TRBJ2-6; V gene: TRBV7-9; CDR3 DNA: TGTGCCAGCAGCTCATCAGGGGTCTCTGGGGCCAACGTCCTGACTTTC; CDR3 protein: CASSSSGVSGANVLTF
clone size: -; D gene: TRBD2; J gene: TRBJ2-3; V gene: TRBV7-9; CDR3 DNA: TGTGCCAGCAGCCATTTATCTAGCGGGTTAGATACGCAGTATTTT; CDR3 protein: CASSHLSSGLDTQYF
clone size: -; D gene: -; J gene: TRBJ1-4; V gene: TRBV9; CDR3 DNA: TGTGCCAGCAGCGTAGGTGTCGGGGGGTATATCGGTGAAAAACTGTTTTTT; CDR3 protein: CASSVGVGGYIGEKLFF
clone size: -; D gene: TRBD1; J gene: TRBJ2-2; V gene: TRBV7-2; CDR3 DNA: TGTGCCAGCAGCACTGGAGGAAGGGGGCTAATCAACACCGGGGAGCTGTTTTTT; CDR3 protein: CASSTGGRGLINTGELFF
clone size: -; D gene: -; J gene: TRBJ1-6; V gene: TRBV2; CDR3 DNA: TGTGCCAGCATCAAAAGACAGAAGTCCTATAATTCACCCCTCCACTTT; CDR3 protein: CASIKRQKSYNSPLHF
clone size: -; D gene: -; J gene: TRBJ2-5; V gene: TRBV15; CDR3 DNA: TGTGCCACCAGCAGAGATATTTACCGGATGACGGGGGAGACCCAGTACTTC; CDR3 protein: CATSRDIYRMTGETQYF
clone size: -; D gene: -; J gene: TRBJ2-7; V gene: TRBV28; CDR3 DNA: TGTGCCAGCAGTTTTAGGGGTCTCCACTACGAGCAGTACTTC; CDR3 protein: CASSFRGLHYEQYF
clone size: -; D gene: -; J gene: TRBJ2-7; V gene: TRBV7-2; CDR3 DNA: TGTGCCAGCAGCTTAGGGTTCGAGGGTTCTAGAGAGCAGTACTTC; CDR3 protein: CASSLGFEGSREQYF
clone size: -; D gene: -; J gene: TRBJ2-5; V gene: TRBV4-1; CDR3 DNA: TGCGCCAGCAGCCAAGATTATAGGGGTCAGACCCAGTACTTC; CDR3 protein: CASSQDYRGQTQYF
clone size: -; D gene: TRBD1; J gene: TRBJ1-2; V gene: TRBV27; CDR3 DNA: TGTGCCAGCAGTCCTCCAGGGGGTGGCTACACCTTC; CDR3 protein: CASSPPGGGYTF
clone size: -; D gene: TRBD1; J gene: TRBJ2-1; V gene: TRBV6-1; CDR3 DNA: TGTGCCAGCAGTGCATACAGGGGTAGCTCCTACAATGAGCAGTTCTTC; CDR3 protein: CASSAYRGSSYNEQFF
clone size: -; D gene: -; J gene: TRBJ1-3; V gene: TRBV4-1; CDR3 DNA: TGCGCCAGCAGCCAACCCAGGGAAATATCTGGAAACACCATATATTTT; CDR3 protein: CASSQPREISGNTIYF
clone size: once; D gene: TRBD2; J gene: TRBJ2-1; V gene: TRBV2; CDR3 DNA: TGTGCTAACACTAGCGGGGCATACAATGAGCAGTTCTTC; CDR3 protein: CANTSGAYNEQFF
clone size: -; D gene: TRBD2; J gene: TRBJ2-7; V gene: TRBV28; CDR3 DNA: TGTGCCAGCAGCGTCCTTAGCGGGGCCGCTCCCTACGAGCAGTACTTC; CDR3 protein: CASSVLSGAAPYEQYF
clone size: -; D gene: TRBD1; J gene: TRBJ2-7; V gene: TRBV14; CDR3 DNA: TGTGCCAGCAGCCAGTTACAGGGGGCGCGATCCTACGAGCAGTACTTC; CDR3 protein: CASSQLQGARSYEQYF
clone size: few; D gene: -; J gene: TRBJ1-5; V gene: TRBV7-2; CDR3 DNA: TGTGCCAGCAGCTTAGAAGGCCGAGCGCTTCAGCCCCAGCATTTT; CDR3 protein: CASSLEGRALQPQHF
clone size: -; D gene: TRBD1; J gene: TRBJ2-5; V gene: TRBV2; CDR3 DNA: TGTGCCAGCAGTGGACAGGGGGAGACCCAGTACTTC; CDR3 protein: CASSGQGETQYF
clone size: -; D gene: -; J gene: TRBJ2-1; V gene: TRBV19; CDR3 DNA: TGTGCCAGTAGTATACTCACAGGGGAGCAGTTCTTC; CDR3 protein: CASSILTGEQFF
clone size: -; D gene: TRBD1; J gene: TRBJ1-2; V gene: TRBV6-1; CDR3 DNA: TGTGCCAGCAGTGAACGGGACAGGGTGTATGGGCAGGACTATAGTGGCTACACCTTC; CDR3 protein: CASSERDRVYGQDYSGYTF
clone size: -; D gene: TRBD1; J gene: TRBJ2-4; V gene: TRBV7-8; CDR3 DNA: TGTGCCAGCAGCCCCGGCAGGGGGCGCGCATCCATTCAGTACTTC; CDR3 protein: CASSPGRGRASIQYF
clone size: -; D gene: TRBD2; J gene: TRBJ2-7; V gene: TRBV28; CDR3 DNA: TGTGCCAGCAGACTTGGACTAGCGGTCTCCTACGAGCAGTACTTC; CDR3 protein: CASRLGLAVSYEQYF
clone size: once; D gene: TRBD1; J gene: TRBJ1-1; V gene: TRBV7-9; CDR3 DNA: TGTGCCAGCAGCTCCAGGGGGACTGAAGCTTTCTTT; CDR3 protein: CASSSRGTEAFF
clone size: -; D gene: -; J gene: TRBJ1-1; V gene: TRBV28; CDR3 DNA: TGTGCCAGCAGTTTATGGCGGAGGGGATACACTGAAGCTTTCTTT; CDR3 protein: CASSLWRRGYTEAFF